This T cell receptor (beta chain) was captured by sequencing in a study of blood T cell repertoires in COVID-19. Study information: The study drew acute and convalescent COVID-19 samples from the United States, Italy and Spain. PBMCs, B-cell-depleted T cells, or T cells were the source of the cDNA or gDNA that made up the material.

V was pared by 2 bases and J by 3 bases, with 1 base of the junction left unmatched. Germline V gene sequence: CDR1 SGHRS, CDR2 YFSETQ. The CDR3 spans 14 residues. Patients of the Seattle cohort, enrolled during active infection, were followed longitudinally. Clones were sequenced by immunoSEQ multiplex PCR, and TCRdb holds only the in-frame ones, with some missing. The table records some 130,000 clones, roughly 86% of them present only once. The sequenced sample consisted of peripheral blood. This sequence was found in a woman in her 70s with COVID-19, enrolled during active disease. V gene TRBV5-1 combines with J gene TRBJ1-4; 7 nucleotides line up with TRBD1. The CDR3 coding sequence is TGCGCCAGCAGCTTAGGACAGGCTAATGAAAAACTGTTTTTT. Protein sequence: CASSLGQANEKLFF.